The 12 T cell receptor beta chains below come from one sample, sequenced in a study of blood T cells in healthy people across ages. A J-beta primer mix and a sample-barcoded 5' primer were used in a second PCR of roughly 6 to 12 cycles. TCRdb itself ran the 5' RACE reads through MiXCR, one entry per CDR3 protein. There are about 1,500,000 distinct CDR3 sequences in the sample; roughly 40% occur only once, and 6.5% to 10% lies in the top ten. The sequencing sample was made of blood. These receptors were taken from a woman between 18 and 30 years old in good health.

The V call is TRBV30, the J call TRBJ2-3, with 9 positions matching TRBD2. Germline V gene lookup returns CDR1 GTSNPN and CDR2 SVGIG (reference sequence). The junction had 4 bases not matched to a gene; V was cut back by 5 bases and J by 4 bases. The CDR3 has 13 amino acids. The CDR3 loop is CAWFSGSSDTQYF. CDR3 coding DNA: TGTGCCTGGTTTAGCGGGAGTTCAGATACGCAGTATTTT.

There are a few counts of this clonotype. The chain links TRBV4-2 to TRBJ1-2; D possibly corresponds to TRBD1 (6 bases). This CDR3 region has 17 residues. CDR1 and CDR2 (germline): LGHNA, YNFKEQ. V dropped 0 bases and J dropped 4 bases, with 18 bases sitting between them. The chain's CDR3 is CASSQDTGTPTGYGYTF. The CDR3 bases are TGTGCCAGCAGCCAAGATACAGGGACCCCCACCGGCTATGGCTACACCTTC.

This clonotype was picked up a small number of times. The chain employs TRBV10-2 and TRBJ2-1, with D tentatively TRBD1 or TRBD2 (5 bases each). The DNA end is a closer match to TRBJ2-7, so the J assignment may be wrong. Germline lookup yields CDR1 WSHSY and CDR2 SAAADI. The CDR3 totals 16 residues. Written as DNA, the CDR3 is TGCGCCAGCAGGGACCCGGGACGAGGGACCTACAATGAGCAGTACTTC. This encodes CASRDPGRGTYNEQYF.

The chain combines TRBV4-1 with TRBJ2-7, with 9 positions matching TRBD1. J was trimmed by 7 bases and V by 4 bases; bases with no gene match: 8. Germline CDR1 and CDR2: MGHRA and YSYEKL. The CDR3 sequence is 14 residues long. DNA for the CDR3: TGCGCCAGCAGCCCTGGGGACAGGGAGAGGGAGCAGTACTTC. It yields the protein CASSPGDREREQYF.

Only a few counts were recorded for this clonotype. Compared with germline, one end of the junction differs, possibly owing to a read error. V is TRBV20-1 and J is TRBJ1-6, with D possibly matching TRBD1 (6 bases). CDR1 is DFQATT, CDR2 SNEGSKA, per germline (reference sequence). The CDR3 length is 13 residues. CDR3 sequence (DNA): TGCAGTGCTACGGACAGCCTTAATTCGCCCCTCCACTTT. The encoded protein is CSATDSLNSPLHF.

Comments on this clonotype: A much larger clone lies one base from this, so it may be a read error. The rearrangement joins TRBV4-1 to TRBJ2-5, with D possibly matching TRBD2 (5 bases). CDR1 is MGHRA, CDR2 YSYEKL, per germline. This CDR3 has 20 amino acids. The CDR3 DNA reads as TGCGTCAGCAGCCAAGAAAGGGTACGGAGCGGAGCAACACTACAAGAGACCCAGTACTTC. Translating it yields CVSSQERVRSGATLQETQYF.

The genes are TRBV6-1 and TRBJ2-7; 12 bases match TRBD2. This CDR3 is 17 amino acids long. J was trimmed by 3 bases and V by 7 bases; bases with no gene match: 13. Germline V lookup: CDR1 MNHNS, CDR2 SASEGT. This CDR3 reads CASIPKGLAGGDYEQYF. CDR3 nucleotides: TGTGCCAGCATACCAAAGGGCCTAGCGGGAGGGGACTACGAGCAGTACTTC.

This chain links TRBV7-2 with TRBJ2-7; no definite D call. V was cut by 4 bases and J by 0 bases, with 16 bases left in between. This CDR3 has 16 residues. Per germline, CDR1 SGHTA and CDR2 FQGNSA. DNA for the CDR3: TGTGCCAGCAGCTCCCCCACCCCAGGCCTCTCCTACGAGCAGTACTTC. Protein product: CASSSPTPGLSYEQYF.

V gene TRBV9 combines with J gene TRBJ2-7; D call uncertain. V lost 1 base and J 2 bases, leaving 13 bases between the germline ends. Germline V CDR1 and CDR2: SGDLS, YYNGEE. The CDR3 runs to 15 residues. This chain's CDR3 is CASSVTWSSAYEQYF. The CDR3 DNA reads TGTGCCAGCAGCGTAACGTGGAGTTCGGCCTACGAGCAGTACTTC.

This clonotype occurred a few times. The chain recombines TRBV9 with TRBJ2-7; D possibly matches TRBD1 or TRBD2 (5 bases each). The germline V and J ends were trimmed by 2 bases and 4 bases, with 16 bases remaining between them. This CDR3 has 15 residues. Germline V gene data show CDR1 as SGDLS and CDR2 as YYNGEE. The CDR3 here is CASSVGTEEMYEQYF. CDR3 DNA sequence: TGTGCCAGCAGCGTCGGGACCGAAGAGATGTACGAGCAGTACTTC.

The gene calls are TRBV7-2 and TRBJ2-1, with 10 bases that match TRBD2. The CDR3 is 14 amino acids. Germline lookup yields CDR1 SGHTA and CDR2 FQGNSA. J gave up 12 bases and V 4 bases, and 9 bases lay outside the gene matches. The DNA of the CDR3 is TGTGCCAGCAGCTCCAATAGCGGGGGGCGTAGGCAGTTCTTC. It encodes CASSSNSGGRRQFF.

This clonotype turned up a few times. The gene calls are TRBV6-5 and TRBJ2-7, with 13 bases that match TRBD2. CDR1 is MNHEY, CDR2 SVGAGI, per germline. CDR3 length: 16 residues. The V gene end was trimmed by 2 bases and the J gene end by 3 bases; junction bases not matched to a gene: 4. For the CDR3, the DNA is TGTGCCAGCAGTTACGGTAGGACTAGCGGGGGCTACGAGCAGTACTTC. Amino acid sequence: CASSYGRTSGGYEQYF.